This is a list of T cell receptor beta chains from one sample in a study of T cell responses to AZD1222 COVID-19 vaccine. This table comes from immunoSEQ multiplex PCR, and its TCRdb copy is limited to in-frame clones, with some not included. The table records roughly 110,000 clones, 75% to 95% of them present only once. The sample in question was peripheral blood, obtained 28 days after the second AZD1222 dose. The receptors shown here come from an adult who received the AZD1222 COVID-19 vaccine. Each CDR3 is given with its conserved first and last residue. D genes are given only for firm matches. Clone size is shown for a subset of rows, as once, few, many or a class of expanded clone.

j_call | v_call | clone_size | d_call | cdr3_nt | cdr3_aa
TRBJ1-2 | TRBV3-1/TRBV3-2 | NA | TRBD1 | TGTGCCAGCAGCCAAGATAGAGGGACAGGGGGCGGTGGCTACACCTTC | CASSQDRGTGGGGYTF
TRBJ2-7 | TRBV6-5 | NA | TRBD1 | TGTGCCAGCAGTCGGACAGGGGTTTTCGAGCAGTACTTC | CASSRTGVFEQYF
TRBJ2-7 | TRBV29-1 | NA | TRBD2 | TGCAGCGTTGAGGGGGGGACTTCCTACGAGCAGTACTTC | CSVEGGTSYEQYF
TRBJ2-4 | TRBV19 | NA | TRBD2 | TGTGCCAGTAGTATTCTAGCGGGAGGGCCCTGGGACATTCAGTACTTC | CASSILAGGPWDIQYF
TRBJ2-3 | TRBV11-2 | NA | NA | TGTGCCAGCAGCAAAACCGGGACTGCAACAGATACGCAGTATTTT | CASSKTGTATDTQYF
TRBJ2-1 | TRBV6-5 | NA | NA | TGTGCCAGCAGTTCCCCCGGGGGCGGCTCCTACAATGAGCAGTTCTTC | CASSSPGGGSYNEQFF
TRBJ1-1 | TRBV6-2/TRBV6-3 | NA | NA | TGTGCCAGCAGTTACGCGGGCACTGAAGCTTTCTTT | CASSYAGTEAFF
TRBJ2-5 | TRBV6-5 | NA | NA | TGTGCCAGCAGGCCACAGGGTCAAGAGACCCAGTACTTC | CASRPQGQETQYF
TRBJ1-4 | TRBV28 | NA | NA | TGTGCCAGCAGTCGACCAAGAACAACTAATGAAAAACTGTTTTTT | CASSRPRTTNEKLFF
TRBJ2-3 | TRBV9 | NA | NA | TGTGCCAGCAGCGTAGAAAGTAGCGGTAGCACAGATACGCAGTATTTT | CASSVESSGSTDTQYF
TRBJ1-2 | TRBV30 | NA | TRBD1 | TGTGCCTGGAGTGTAGGGACAGGGAGCGGCTACACCTTC | CAWSVGTGSGYTF
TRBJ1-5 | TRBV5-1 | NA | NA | TGCGCCAGCAGCTTGGGAGAAGGGGTTGGCAATCAGCCCCAGCATTTT | CASSLGEGVGNQPQHF
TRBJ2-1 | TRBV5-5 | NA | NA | TGTGCCAGCAGCTTGGGGGTCTACAATGAGCAGTTCTTC | CASSLGVYNEQFF
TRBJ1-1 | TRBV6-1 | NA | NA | TGTGCCAGCAGTGAAGGGTTTCGAGCTTTCTTT | CASSEGFRAFF
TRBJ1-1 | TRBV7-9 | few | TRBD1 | TGTGCCAGCAGCGTCAGGTCAGGGGGTAGCACTGAAGCTTTCTTT | CASSVRSGGSTEAFF
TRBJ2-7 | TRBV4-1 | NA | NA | TGCGCCAGCAGCCAAGGTTACAGATCCCTCGAGCAGTACTTC | CASSQGYRSLEQYF
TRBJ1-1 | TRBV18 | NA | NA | TGTTCCACGGGTAGAATGAACACTGAAGCTTTCTTT | CSTGRMNTEAFF
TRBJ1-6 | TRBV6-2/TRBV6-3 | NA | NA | TGTGCCAGCAGTCTCCGGGACGGCGCACCCCTCCACTTT | CASSLRDGAPLHF
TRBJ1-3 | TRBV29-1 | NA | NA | TGCAGCGTTGTGACGCAGGGTACCTCTGAGACCACTGGAAACACCATATATTTT | CSVVTQGTSETTGNTIYF
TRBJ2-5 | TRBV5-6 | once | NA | TGTGCCAGCAGCTTGGATAGGCAGACCTGGGGGACCCAGTACTTC | CASSLDRQTWGTQYF
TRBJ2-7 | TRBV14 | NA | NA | TGTGCCAGCAGTCAGTCAGGGGGGCCGACCTACGAGCAGTACTTC | CASSQSGGPTYEQYF
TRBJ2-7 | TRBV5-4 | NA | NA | TGTGCCAGCAGCTTGGGGGGGCGGGGGACCGAGCAGTACTTC | CASSLGGRGTEQYF
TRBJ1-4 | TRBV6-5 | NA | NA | TGTGCCAGCAGTTTCTTACAGGGTACGAGAATTGAAAAACTGTTTTTT | CASSFLQGTRIEKLFF
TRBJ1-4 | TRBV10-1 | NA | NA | TGCGCCAGCAGTGGAGGAGCAGAAAAACTGTTTTTT | CASSGGAEKLFF
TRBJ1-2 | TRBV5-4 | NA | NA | TGTGCCAGCAGCTTGGTGAGGGGGGACTATGGCTACACCTTC | CASSLVRGDYGYTF
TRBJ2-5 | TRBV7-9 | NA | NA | TGTGCCAGCAGCCCGACAAGCACCCGGGGGACCCAGTACTTC | CASSPTSTRGTQYF
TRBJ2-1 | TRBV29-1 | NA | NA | TGCAGCGTTGAAGAGGAGGGACTCGCATCCTACAATGAGCAGTTCTTC | CSVEEEGLASYNEQFF
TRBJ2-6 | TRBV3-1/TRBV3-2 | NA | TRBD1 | TGTGCCAGCAGCCTTAATCCGGGACAGGCCTCTGGGGCCAACGTCCTGACTTTC | CASSLNPGQASGANVLTF
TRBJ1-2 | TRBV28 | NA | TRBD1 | TGTGCCAGCAGGGGGACAGGGAGGGACTATGGCTACACCTTC | CASRGTGRDYGYTF
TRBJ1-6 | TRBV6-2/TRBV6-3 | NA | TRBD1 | TGTGCCAGCAGTCGACAGGGGGCTCCTACACCCCTCCACTTT | CASSRQGAPTPLHF
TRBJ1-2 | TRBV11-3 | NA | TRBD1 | TGTGCCAGCAGCTTTGAAGGGGGCTCTGGCTACACCTTC | CASSFEGGSGYTF
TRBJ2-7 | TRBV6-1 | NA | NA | TGTGCCAGCAGTGCCCTCCGGTCCCTTACCTTCTACGAGCAGTACTTC | CASSALRSLTFYEQYF
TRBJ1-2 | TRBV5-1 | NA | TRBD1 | TGCGCCAGCAGCTCGGGACAGGGGGCTTTTTATGGCTACACCTTC | CASSSGQGAFYGYTF
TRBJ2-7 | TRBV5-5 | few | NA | TGTGCCAGCAGCCCAGGATGGGAGGAGGGGTACTTC | CASSPGWEEGYF
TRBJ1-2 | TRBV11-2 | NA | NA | TGTGCCAGCAGCTTAGTAGGGGGACTTGGCTACACCTTC | CASSLVGGLGYTF
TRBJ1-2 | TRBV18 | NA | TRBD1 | TGTGCCAGCTCACCAGCGGGACAGGGGTCCTATGGCTACACCTTC | CASSPAGQGSYGYTF
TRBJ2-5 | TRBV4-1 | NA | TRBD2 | TGCGCCAGCAGCCTCAGGACTAGCGGGGGGCAAGAGACCCAGTACTTC | CASSLRTSGGQETQYF
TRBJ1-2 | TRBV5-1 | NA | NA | TGCGCCAGCAGCTTGGAGGCAGCTTACTATGGCTACACCTTC | CASSLEAAYYGYTF
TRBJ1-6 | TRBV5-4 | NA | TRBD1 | TGTGCCAGCAGCTTAGACAGGGTTCGGTCACCCCTCCACTTT | CASSLDRVRSPLHF
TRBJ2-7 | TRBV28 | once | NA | TGTGCCAGCAGTTCCAACAGGTTCCCCTCCTACGAGCAGTACTTC | CASSSNRFPSYEQYF
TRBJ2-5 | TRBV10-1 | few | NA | TGCGCCAGCAGTGACGTGGGGGGCCGGGGAGAGACCCAGTACTTC | CASSDVGGRGETQYF
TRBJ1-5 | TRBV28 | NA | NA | TGTGCCAGCAGCCTGGGAGGGGGTATAAGTCAGCCCCAGCATTTT | CASSLGGGISQPQHF
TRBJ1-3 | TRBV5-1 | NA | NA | TGCGCCAGCAGCATTGTCCCACGGACAGACGGAAACACCATATATTTT | CASSIVPRTDGNTIYF
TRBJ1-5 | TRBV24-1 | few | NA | TGTGCCACCAGTGATTCAGGCACTCAGCCCCAGCATTTT | CATSDSGTQPQHF
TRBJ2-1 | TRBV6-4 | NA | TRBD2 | TGTGCCAGCAGTGACTCAACTAGCGGTCACAATGAGCAGTTCTTC | CASSDSTSGHNEQFF
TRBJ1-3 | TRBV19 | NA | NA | TGTGCCAGTAGTACCAGGACAGCTTCTGGAAACACCATATATTTT | CASSTRTASGNTIYF
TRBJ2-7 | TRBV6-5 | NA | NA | TGTGCCAGCAGTTACTCGCACTCTACCTACGAGCAGTACTTC | CASSYSHSTYEQYF
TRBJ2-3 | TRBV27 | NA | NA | TGTGCCAGCACCTTTTCGCGGACAGATACGCAGTATTTT | CASTFSRTDTQYF